These 22 T cell receptor beta chains were sequenced from one sample in a study of T-cell reconstitution after alpha-beta-depleted transplantation in children. Molecular barcoding with unique molecular identifiers was used for the TCRbeta library. From the PCR reads, TCRdb called clonotypes with MiXCR, one entry per CDR3 protein. Of about a million distinct CDR3 sequences in the sample, roughly 31% were seen once. Here the sequenced sample was PBMCs, mostly from graft donor cells, taken 360 days after TCRalphabeta/CD19-depleted stem cell transplant. These receptors all stem from a boy less than two years old who had a stem cell transplant for SCID, so the T cells may come from the graft donor.

This chain links TRBV7-2 with TRBJ2-5; 7 positions agree with TRBD1. Losses at the gene ends were 3 bases for V and 9 bases for J; bases not matched to a gene: 13. Germline assignment: CDR1 SGHTA and CDR2 FQGNSA. The CDR3 is 15 residues long. CDR3 DNA: TGTGCCAGCAGCTTGCCGACAGGGAGAACCAGGGCCCAGTACTTC. This encodes CASSLPTGRTRAQYF. Complete variable domain (other parts from reference TRBV7-2 and TRBJ2-5): GAGVSQSPSNKVTEKGKDVELRCDPISGHTALYWYRQSLGQGLEFLIYFQGNSAPDKSGLPSDRFSAERTGGSVSTLTIQRTQQEDSAVYLCASSLPTGRTRAQYFGPGTRLLVL.

The gene calls are TRBV5-1 and TRBJ2-5, with D uncertain. Trimming took 0 bases from V and 5 from J, leaving 11 bases between them. Germline V gene data show CDR1 as SGHRS and CDR2 as YFSETQ. The CDR3 contains 14 residues. Here the CDR3 DNA reads TGCGCCAGCAGCTTGGTACCGACGGTGGAGACCCAGTACTTC. Protein sequence: CASSLVPTVETQYF.

V and J are TRBV5-1 and TRBJ1-1; no reliable D call. The CDR3 has 15 amino acids. V was trimmed by 0 bases and J by 5 bases, leaving 14 bases between them. The germline V gene encodes CDR1 SGHRS and CDR2 YFSETQ. For the CDR3, the DNA is TGCGCCAGCAGCTTGGACGGGAGTAGGGTGACTGAAGCTTTCTTT. Translated: CASSLDGSRVTEAFF. Full variable domain (rest looked up from reference TRBV5-1 and TRBJ1-1): KAGVTQTPRYLIKTRGQQVTLSCSPISGHRSVSWYQQTPGQGLQFLFEYFSETQRNKGNFPGRFSGRQFSNSRSEMNVSTLELGDSALYLCASSLDGSRVTEAFFGQGTRLTVV.

This chain connects TRBV6-5 to TRBJ2-2; tentative D call: TRBD1 (6 bases). From germline, CDR1 is MNHEY and CDR2 SVGAGI. The CDR3 consists of 15 residues. V gave up 2 bases and J gave up 4 bases, with 11 bases separating them. The CDR3 spells CASSYRGGRTGELFF. The CDR3 DNA reads as TGTGCCAGCAGTTACCGAGGGGGACGCACCGGGGAGCTGTTTTTT.

This clonotype appeared a few times. The chain has TRBV20-1 and TRBJ2-1, with 7 bases identical to TRBD2. This CDR3 comprises 14 residues. CDR1 and CDR2 (germline): DFQATT, SNEGSKA (reference sequence). Trimming took 3 bases from V and 7 from J; bases not matched to a gene: 9. CDR3 DNA sequence: TGCAGTGCTAGCGATATCGGGGGGTTAAATGAGCAGTTCTTC. It encodes CSASDIGGLNEQFF.

The table lists this clonotype with a few counts. The CDR3 loop is CASSPRVGLRREQYF. The CDR3, as DNA: TGTGCCAGCAGCCCCAGGGTCGGGTTAAGGAGAGAGCAGTACTTC. This rearrangement joins TRBV6-1 to TRBJ2-7; possibly TRBD1 for D (5 bases). V lost 6 bases and J 7 bases, leaving 22 bases between the germline ends. The CDR3 consists of 15 residues. Germline CDR1 MNHNS, CDR2 SASEGT.

V gene TRBV24-1 combines with J gene TRBJ2-5; TRBD1 agrees at 8 bases. This CDR3 region has 17 residues. Germline V CDR1 and CDR2: KGHDR, SFDVKD. Losses at the gene ends were 2 bases for V and 3 bases for J; bases not matched to a gene: 10. CDR3 sequence reads: CATSDWAPGQVEETQYF. The DNA of the CDR3 is TGTGCCACCAGTGATTGGGCCCCGGGACAGGTAGAAGAGACCCAGTACTTC.

In regard to this clonotype: A much more abundant neighbour one base away suggests this may be a read error. The J gene is TRBJ2-2, the V gene TRBV24-1, with no clear D. In germline, CDR1 is KGHDR, CDR2 SFDVKD. V was cut by 3 bases and J by 1 base, with 2 bases left in between. The CDR3 spans 13 residues. This CDR3 is CATSDGNTGELFF. CDR3 nucleotide sequence: TGTGCCACCAGTGATGGGAACACCGGGGAGCTGTTTTTT.

This clonotype was found a few times. The J gene is TRBJ1-2, the V gene TRBV28; D may be TRBD1 (5 bases). This CDR3 contains 13 residues. Between the trimmed V and J ends, which lost 10 bases and 5 bases, there was a span of 17 bases. Germline V gene data show CDR1 as MDHEN and CDR2 as SYDVKM. The CDR3 protein is CATTDGGRYGYTF. CDR3 sequence (DNA): TGTGCCACCACCGACGGGGGAAGATATGGCTACACCTTC.

The gene calls are TRBV7-2 and TRBJ2-3; D may be TRBD1 (5 bases). CDR1 and CDR2 (germline): SGHTA, FQGNSA. This CDR3 has 14 amino acids. V was trimmed by 7 bases and J by 2 bases, leaving 13 bases between them. The CDR3 reads CASTLGLITDTQYF. Here the CDR3 DNA reads TGTGCCAGCACCCTGGGGCTGATCACAGATACGCAGTATTTT.

The table lists this clonotype with a few counts. The V gene is TRBV12-3 or TRBV12-4, the J gene TRBJ2-3; 9 bases fit TRBD2. V shed 4 bases, J shed 2 bases, and the junction held 13 bases outside the gene matches. The CDR3 runs 18 residues. The CDR3 is CASSYTPLAGKTTDTQYF. The CDR3, as DNA: TGTGCCAGCAGTTACACCCCTCTAGCGGGGAAAACCACAGATACGCAGTATTTT.

This clonotype was seen a handful of times. The J gene is TRBJ2-1, the V gene TRBV7-9, with 10 bases lining up with TRBD2. The germline V gene has CDR1 SEHNR and CDR2 FQNEAQ (reference sequence). The J segment lost 0 bases and the V segment lost 4 bases, leaving 6 bases of the junction unmatched. The CDR3 contains 17 residues. The CDR3 DNA sequence: TGTGCCAGCAGCTACTATAGCGGGGGGAGCTCCTACAATGAGCAGTTCTTC. This encodes CASSYYSGGSSYNEQFF.

In its sample, this clonotype was seen many times. The rearrangement joins TRBV29-1 to TRBJ2-3, with D unresolved. Germline CDR1 and CDR2: SQVTM and ANQGSEA. The CDR3 has 11 residues. Trimming removed 3 bases at V and 15 bases at J, with 16 bases between. CDR3 region: CSVDGPPHVYF. The CDR3 nucleotides are TGCAGCGTTGATGGGCCGCCGCATGTATATTTT.

CDR3 residues: CASSQERGNMHYGYTF. CDR3 DNA sequence: TGCGCCAGCAGCCAAGAGCGAGGGAATATGCACTATGGCTACACCTTC. The chain joins TRBV4-3 to TRBJ1-2, with D unclear. V lost 0 bases and J lost 3, with 14 bases in between. The CDR3 length is 16 residues. Germline CDR1 and CDR2: LGHNA and YSLEER.

The chain joins TRBV20-1 to TRBJ1-5; D is undetermined. The germline gives CDR1 DFQATT, CDR2 SNEGSKA (reference sequence). V gave up 0 bases and J gave up 4 bases, with 13 bases separating them. The CDR3 consists of 15 residues. The CDR3 DNA is TGCAGTGCTAGAGATCTCTGGGTTCGGAATCAGCCCCAGCATTTT. It encodes CSARDLWVRNQPQHF.

The gene calls are TRBV18 and TRBJ2-7; D ambiguous. The CDR3 runs to 17 residues. The V end was cut by 3 bases, the J end by 2 bases, with 20 bases between. The germline gives CDR1 KGHSH, CDR2 LQKENI. This chain's CDR3 is CASSPSVTRPLAYEQYF. The CDR3 DNA reads TGTGCCAGCTCACCCTCGGTGACACGGCCCCTCGCCTACGAGCAGTACTTC.

V and J are TRBV5-1 and TRBJ2-3; TRBD1 or TRBD2 may be the D gene (5 bases each). CDR3 length: 15 residues. The germline gives CDR1 SGHRS, CDR2 YFSETQ. Trimming took 1 base from V and 4 from J, leaving 13 bases between them. Here the CDR3 DNA reads TGCGCCAGCAGCTTGCGGCCCGGGGCTTCAGATACGCAGTATTTT. Protein: CASSLRPGASDTQYF.

This clonotype occurred a few times. The chain combines TRBV20-1 with TRBJ2-3; 10 bases are a match to TRBD2. The germline V gene encodes CDR1 DFQATT and CDR2 SNEGSKA (reference sequence). CDR3 length: 14 residues. V was clipped by 4 bases and J by 3 bases; unmatched bases: 4. CDR3 sequence reads: CSAKLAGLTDTQYF. The CDR3 bases are TGCAGTGCTAAACTAGCGGGGCTAACAGATACGCAGTATTTT.

This clonotype was counted only a few times. The rearrangement uses TRBV12-3 or TRBV12-4 and TRBJ1-3; D is ambiguous. Trimming left V 5 bases short and J 4 bases short, with 9 bases between. The CDR3 sequence is 13 residues long. The chain's CDR3 is CASSHPSGNTIYF. CDR3 in DNA: TGTGCCAGCAGTCATCCATCCGGAAACACCATATATTTT.

The chain joins TRBV2 to TRBJ2-2; TRBD1 might be the D (6 bases). The CDR3 runs 14 residues. V lost 7 bases, J lost 6 bases, and 15 bases lay in between. Per germline, CDR1 SNHLY and CDR2 FYNNEI. The CDR3 nucleotides are TGTGCCAGCACAGGGGTCACGGGCGCCGGGGAGCTGTTTTTT. Protein product: CASTGVTGAGELFF.

V usage is TRBV2 and J usage is TRBJ2-5, with D possibly matching TRBD1 (5 bases). The germline CDR1 and CDR2 sequences are SNHLY and FYNNEI. Trimming removed 6 bases from V and 3 bases from J, with 14 bases in between. The CDR3 runs 14 residues. CDR3 in DNA: TGTGCCAGCAGCGCTGTGACAGTCAAAGAGACCCAGTACTTC. As protein: CASSAVTVKETQYF.

The J gene is TRBJ2-5, the V gene TRBV14; D remains ambiguous. Germline lookup yields CDR1 SGHDN and CDR2 FVKESK. The V end lost 1 base, the J end lost 5 bases, and 8 bases lay between the germline ends. This CDR3 has 13 amino acids. CDR3 DNA: TGTGCCAGCAGCCAAGCTAGTCGGGAGACCCAGTACTTC. Its protein product is CASSQASRETQYF.